These 27 T cell receptor beta chains share one sample of origin, sequenced in a study of cytotoxic CD8 clonotypes in ibrutinib-treated CLL. Some clones are missing from TCRdb's copy, which holds only in-frame ones; the method was immunoSEQ multiplex PCR. The table has under 300,000 clones, 60% to 80% seen once. Sequencing was performed on PBMCs, taken at disease progression, from a patient treated with ibrutinib. These receptors came from a human donor with chronic lymphocytic leukemia.

This chain uses TRBV5-1 with TRBJ2-5; D tentatively fits TRBD1 or TRBD2 (7 bases each). The DNA end is a closer match to TRBJ2-7, so the J assignment may be wrong. Germline CDR1 and CDR2: SGHRS and YFSETQ. The CDR3 extends over 14 amino acids. The chain's CDR3 is CASRKAQGGHEQYF. The CDR3 DNA reads as TGCGCCAGCCGGAAAGCCCAGGGGGGGCACGAGCAGTACTTC.

The chain has TRBV29-1 and TRBJ1-1, with D unclear. The germline V gene encodes CDR1 SQVTM and CDR2 ANQGSEA. The V end was cut by 5 bases, the J end by 4 bases, with 11 bases between. The CDR3 contains 12 residues. The CDR3 loop is CSVWALGTEAFF. CDR3 nucleotides: TGCAGCGTTTGGGCTTTAGGCACTGAAGCTTTCTTT.

On this clone: The same CDR3 can be traced to other DNA sequences in this sample. The rearrangement joins TRBV7-2 to TRBJ2-7, with D perhaps TRBD1 (6 bases). This CDR3 contains 14 residues. CDR1 SGHTA and CDR2 FQGNSA come from the germline V gene. The V gene lost 1 base and the J gene lost 3 bases, with 10 bases spanning the gap. In DNA form, the CDR3 reads TGTGCCAGCAGCTTAGGGTTAGGGGGCTACGAGCAGTACTTC. Translation gives CASSLGLGGYEQYF.

The chain uses TRBV5-6 and TRBJ2-7, with 7 nucleotides matching TRBD1. Germline lookup yields CDR1 SGHDT and CDR2 YYEEEE. The V and J ends lost 4 bases and 0 bases, in that order; junction bases with no gene match: 7. This CDR3 has 15 amino acids. The CDR3 spells CASSATGDHSYEQYF. CDR3 DNA sequence: TGTGCCAGCAGCGCAACAGGGGACCACTCCTACGAGCAGTACTTC.

This clone occurred a few times. V is TRBV6-5 and J is TRBJ1-2, with 7 bases lining up with TRBD1. Germline values: CDR1 MNHEY, CDR2 SVGAGI. With 7 bases clipped from V and 5 bases from J, the junction kept 7 bases outside the gene matches. The CDR3 sequence is 13 residues long. CDR3 in DNA: TGTGCCAGCAACCTCCCAGGGGGATATGGCTACACCTTC. It yields the protein CASNLPGGYGYTF.

The chain links TRBV19 to TRBJ1-4; the D is unclear. Germline CDR1 and CDR2: LNHDA and SQIVND (reference sequence). V lost 6 bases, J lost 8 bases, and 16 bases lay in between. The CDR3 totals 14 residues. The CDR3 DNA sequence: TGTGCCAGTAGGATCGACCTTATTTGGGAAAAACTGTTTTTT. Its protein is CASRIDLIWEKLFF.

The chain employs TRBV18 and TRBJ1-4; TRBD1 is a possible D gene (5 bases). The CDR3 sequence is 15 residues long. V gave up 6 bases and J gave up 3 bases, with 14 bases separating them. CDR1 is KGHSH and CDR2 is LQKENI in the germline V gene. The CDR3 DNA reads TGTGCCAGCTCGAGCCAGGGAAGAGCTAATGAAAAACTGTTTTTT. Protein product: CASSSQGRANEKLFF.

The V call is TRBV18, the J call TRBJ1-2, with 9 bases lining up with TRBD1. Germline CDR1 is KGHSH and CDR2 is LQKENI. The CDR3 length is 16 residues. V dropped 5 bases and J dropped 2; count of bases not matched to a gene: 9. The DNA for the CDR3 is TGTGCCAGCTCAAAGGACAGGGGAGACCGCAACTATGGCTACACCTTC. It yields the protein CASSKDRGDRNYGYTF.

The CDR3 bases are TGTGCCAGCAGCGTCGACAGGAACTACGAGCAGTACTTC. Protein: CASSVDRNYEQYF. This sequence joins TRBV5-4 and TRBJ2-7; D possibly corresponds to TRBD1 (6 bases). V shed 4 bases and J shed 3 bases, with 11 bases lying between them. The CDR3 contains 13 residues. CDR1 is SGHNT, CDR2 YYREEE, per germline (reference sequence). The full variable domain, rest sourced from reference TRBV5-4 and TRBJ2-7, is ETGVTQSPTHLIKTRGQQVTLRCSSQSGHNTVSWYQQALGQGPQFIFQYYREEENGRGNFPPRFSGLQFPNYSSELNVNALELDDSALYLCASSVDRNYEQYFGPGTRLTVT.

The table lists this clone with many counts. This sample includes further DNA sequences coding for the same CDR3. The rearrangement joins TRBV11-2 to TRBJ1-2; the D is unclear. Germline loops: CDR1 SGHAT, CDR2 FQNNGV. V gave up 1 base and J gave up 0 bases, with 3 bases separating them. This CDR3 has 13 amino acids. The CDR3 DNA sequence: TGTGCCAGCAGCTTAGGAGCTAACTATGGCTACACCTTC. Its translation is CASSLGANYGYTF.

In its sample, this clone was seen a few times. The chain has TRBV5-6 and TRBJ1-6, with no clear D. CDR3 length equals 12 residues. In germline, CDR1 is SGHDT, CDR2 YYEEEE. The ends were cut back, 0 bases at V and 12 bases at J, with 7 bases in the middle. The CDR3 protein is CASSLGPGPLHF. Written as DNA, the CDR3 is TGTGCCAGCAGCTTGGGGCCCGGACCCCTCCACTTT.

This sequence joins TRBV18 and TRBJ2-7; 8 positions match TRBD1. The germline V gene encodes CDR1 KGHSH and CDR2 LQKENI. J lost 1 base, V lost 6 bases, and 5 bases had no gene match. There are 14 residues in the CDR3. The CDR3 DNA reads as TGTGCCAGCTCTAGACAGGGGACTTCCTACGAGCAGTACTTC. It encodes CASSRQGTSYEQYF.

CDR3 DNA: TGTGCCAGCAGTGAGACGTGGAGTGGCACAGATACGCAGTATTTT. Its protein is CASSETWSGTDTQYF. This sequence joins TRBV27 and TRBJ2-3; D ambiguous. Trimming cost V 5 bases and J 1 base, with 13 bases left between them. This CDR3 is built from 15 residues. CDR1 and CDR2 (germline): MNHEY, SMNVEV (reference sequence).

V gene TRBV4-1 combines with J gene TRBJ1-2; maybe TRBD1 (6 bases). V was cut by 6 bases and J by 0 bases, with 14 bases left in between. The CDR3 has 15 amino acids. In germline, CDR1 is MGHRA, CDR2 YSYEKL. CDR3 sequence: CASSPKTGPNYGYTF. CDR3 DNA: TGCGCCAGCAGTCCCAAGACAGGACCTAACTATGGCTACACCTTC.

This clone was detected a few times. The chain has TRBV19 and TRBJ1-2; D remains unclear. The CDR3 has 16 amino acids. V gave up 3 bases and J gave up 4 bases, with 18 bases separating them. The germline V gene encodes CDR1 LNHDA and CDR2 SQIVND (reference sequence). Written as DNA, the CDR3 is TGTGCCAGTAGTATGAGTTTCGGGTGGCGTGGCTATGGCTACACCTTC. This sequence encodes CASSMSFGWRGYGYTF.

With regard to this clone: Distinct nucleotide sequences in the sample also encode this CDR3. This rearrangement joins TRBV2 to TRBJ2-5, with D unresolved. V dropped 2 bases and J dropped 3 bases, with 4 bases sitting between them. Germline V gives CDR1 SNHLY, CDR2 FYNNEI. There are 12 residues in the CDR3. The CDR3 sequence is CASSELKETQYF. In nucleotides, the CDR3 is TGTGCCAGCAGTGAATTGAAAGAGACCCAGTACTTC.

The gene calls are TRBV28 and TRBJ2-2; D not certain. The V end lost 10 bases, the J end lost 1 base, and 13 bases lay between the germline ends. The CDR3 spans 14 residues. Germline CDR1 reads MDHEN; CDR2 reads SYDVKM. CDR3 sequence (DNA): TGTGCCACCAGGAAAGCAGGGAACACCGGGGAGCTGTTTTTT. Protein: CATRKAGNTGELFF.

Only a few counts were recorded for this clone. Other DNA sequences of this sample code for an identical CDR3. The chain joins TRBV20-1 to TRBJ1-2; D ambiguous. Germline lookup yields CDR1 DFQATT and CDR2 SNEGSKA (reference sequence). Trimming stripped 1 base from V and 5 bases from J, with 2 bases between. The CDR3 runs to 10 residues. CDR3 protein: CSARAYGYTF. CDR3 nucleotide sequence: TGCAGTGCTAGAGCTTATGGCTACACCTTC.

The rearrangement uses TRBV15 and TRBJ2-1; TRBD1 might be the D (6 bases). Between the trimmed V and J ends, which lost 5 bases and 2 bases, there was a span of 13 bases. CDR1 is LNHNV and CDR2 is YYDKDF in the germline V gene (reference sequence). The CDR3 contains 15 residues. CDR3 DNA: TGTGCCACCAGCGTGAGAAACAGGGCCTACAATGAGCAGTTCTTC. It encodes CATSVRNRAYNEQFF.

The gene calls are TRBV4-3 and TRBJ2-1; no firm D call. With 0 bases removed from V and 2 bases from J, the gap between germline ends came to 5 bases. The CDR3 totals 14 residues. From germline, CDR1 is LGHNA and CDR2 YSLEER. CDR3 residues: CASSQEPPYNEQFF. The CDR3 DNA follows: TGCGCCAGCAGCCAAGAGCCTCCCTACAATGAGCAGTTCTTC.

The chain links TRBV13 to TRBJ2-7; 8 bases are a match to TRBD1. The CDR3 sequence is 14 residues long. Germline CDR1 is PRHDT and CDR2 is FYEKMQ (reference sequence). V shed 5 bases and J 4 bases; nucleotides not matched to a gene: 7. The DNA of the CDR3 is TGTGCCAGCAGCGGGTTGCAGGGGGCGTACGAGCAGTACTTC. It codes for CASSGLQGAYEQYF.

In its sample, this clone was seen once. The V gene is TRBV6-6, the J gene TRBJ2-3; 9 bases are a match to TRBD1. CDR1 is MNHNY and CDR2 is SVGAGI in the germline V gene (reference sequence). This CDR3 spans 15 amino acids. V shed 4 bases, J shed 2 bases, and the junction held 4 bases outside the gene matches. In nucleotides, the CDR3 is TGTGCCAGCAGTTCCCGGGACAGGGTCACAGATACGCAGTATTTT. Encoded protein: CASSSRDRVTDTQYF.

The chain is built from TRBV27 and TRBJ2-7, with TRBD2 matching 12 bases. The V segment lost 2 bases and the J segment 1 base; nucleotides outside the gene matches: 9. Germline-derived CDR1 and CDR2 are MNHEY and SMNVEV (reference sequence). The CDR3 length is 18 residues. CDR3 loop: CASSLVTSGRYLSYEQYF. As DNA, the CDR3 is TGTGCCAGCAGTTTAGTAACTAGCGGGAGGTACCTATCCTACGAGCAGTACTTC.

The chain uses TRBV15 and TRBJ1-2; 8 nucleotides match TRBD1. Germline V lookup: CDR1 LNHNV, CDR2 YYDKDF (reference sequence). The CDR3 runs 15 residues. V gave up 0 bases and J gave up 7 bases; unmatched junction bases: 7. CDR3 bases: TGTGCCACCAGCAGAGAACTGCAGGGGGCGGCTGGCTACACCTTC. Translated: CATSRELQGAAGYTF.

V and J are TRBV4-2 and TRBJ2-7, with D possibly matching TRBD2 (6 bases). Germline V gene lookup returns CDR1 LGHNA and CDR2 YNFKEQ. V was clipped by 1 base and J by 2 bases, with 12 bases between them. This CDR3 region has 15 residues. The CDR3 coding sequence is TGTGCCAGCAGCCAAGCTGAACTAGCTGCCTACGAGCAGTACTTC. It encodes CASSQAELAAYEQYF.

The rearrangement joins TRBV18 to TRBJ2-5, with D perhaps TRBD1 (6 bases). Trimming left V 2 bases short and J 4 bases short, with 8 bases between. This CDR3 contains 13 residues. The germline CDR1 and CDR2 sequences are KGHSH and LQKENI. The DNA for the CDR3 is TGTGCCAGCTCACCAACCAGGGGAGAGACCCAGTACTTC. This codes for CASSPTRGETQYF.

As for this clone: Mismatch with germline at one junction end may stem from a read error. CDR3 in DNA: TGTGCCAGCAGCCGGGGCGGGACAACAGATTTT. It yields the protein CASSRGGTTDF. V is TRBV28 and J is TRBJ1-4; D is perhaps TRBD1 (6 bases). The CDR3 totals 11 residues. Germline values: CDR1 MDHEN, CDR2 SYDVKM.